This T cell receptor beta chain was sequenced in a study of control samples from healthy donors and cancer patients. This CDR3 is 14 amino acids long. The V gene's germline CDR1 is LNHDA and CDR2 SQIVND (reference sequence). Worth noting for this clone: A much more abundant neighbour one base away suggests this may be a read error. The sample holds other DNA sequences that translate to the same CDR3.

Clones were sequenced by immunoSEQ multiplex PCR, and TCRdb holds only the in-frame ones, with some missing. The top ten hold about 7% of the sample, which has several thousand clones, approximately 84% seen once. The sequence was collected from a female donor with lung cancer. The chain uses TRBV19 and TRBJ2-5; D is possibly TRBD2 (6 bases). The source material was formalin-fixed, paraffin-embedded tissue. The CDR3 coding sequence is TGTGCCAGTAACCCCGGCGGGATTAGGAAGACCCAATACTTC. It is translated as CASNPGGIRKTQYF. Looking up the rest from reference TRBV19 and TRBJ2-5 gives the full variable domain: DGGITQSPKYLFRKEGQNVTLSCEQNLNHDAMYWYRQDPGQGLRLIYYSQIVNDFQKGDIAEGYSVSREKKESFPLTVTSAQKNPTAFYLCASNPGGIRKTQYFGPGTRLLVL.